A single sample gave rise to the 18 T cell receptor beta chains below, sequenced in a study of blood T cell repertoires in COVID-19. Here immunoSEQ multiplex PCR was the method, and the copy in TCRdb shows in-frame clones only, minus some. The data hold about 180,000 clones, with approximately 89% observed a single time. The sequenced sample consisted of PBMCs or T cells enriched from blood (not recorded which). The receptors stem from a man aged 40-49 years who had recovered from COVID-19.

This clone is a singleton in its sample. The V and J genes are TRBV12-5 and TRBJ2-2; D is possibly TRBD1 (5 bases). V shed 7 bases and J shed 4 bases, with 10 bases lying between them. The germline V gene has CDR1 LGHNT and CDR2 FRNRAP. The CDR3 consists of 13 residues. DNA of the CDR3: TGTGCTAGTGTAGGGGCCGGCACCGGGGAGCTGTTTTTT. Translated, it gives CASVGAGTGELFF.

The rearrangement joins TRBV30 to TRBJ1-6; 9 nucleotides line up with TRBD1. V lost 0 bases and J lost 8; bases outside the gene matches: 5. The CDR3 is 15 amino acids. The germline gives CDR1 GTSNPN, CDR2 SVGIG (reference sequence). Here the CDR3 reads CAWSVGGQGYSPLHF. CDR3 nucleotide sequence: TGTGCCTGGAGTGTAGGGGGACAGGGTTATTCACCCCTCCACTTT.

The chain is built from TRBV19 and TRBJ1-1; 7 positions match TRBD1. The CDR3 has 13 amino acids. Germline V gene sequence: CDR1 LNHDA, CDR2 SQIVND (reference sequence). Trimming at V came to 9 bases and at J to 1 base, leaving 5 bases not matched to a gene. CDR3 region: CASRQGWNTEAFF. The CDR3 DNA sequence: TGTGCCAGCCGACAGGGCTGGAACACTGAAGCTTTCTTT.

The chain carries TRBV28 and TRBJ2-7; weak D call: TRBD2 (6 bases). Trimming stripped 7 bases from V and 5 bases from J, with 18 bases between. The CDR3 length is 14 residues. CDR1 is MDHEN and CDR2 is SYDVKM in the germline V gene. This CDR3 reads CASTSERVPDEQYF. The CDR3 DNA is TGTGCCAGCACCTCTGAGCGGGTGCCCGACGAGCAGTACTTC.

The rearrangement uses TRBV28 and TRBJ1-4, with D unresolved. Germline values: CDR1 MDHEN, CDR2 SYDVKM. This CDR3 contains 13 residues. The V gene lost 11 bases and the J gene lost 3 bases, with 13 bases spanning the gap. This CDR3 is CASGVLPNEKLFF. The CDR3 DNA reads as TGTGCCTCCGGGGTTTTACCTAATGAAAAACTGTTTTTT. The complete variable domain, with remaining parts taken from reference TRBV28 and TRBJ1-4, reads DVKVTQSSRYLVKRTGEKVFLECVQDMDHENMFWYRQDPGLGLRLIYFSYDVKMKEKGDIPEGYSVSREKKERFSLILESASTNQTSMYLCASGVLPNEKLFFGSGTQLSVL.

The gene calls are TRBV9 and TRBJ2-6, with D unresolved. The CDR3 has 15 residues. CDR1 SGDLS and CDR2 YYNGEE come from the germline V gene. The V end lost 4 bases, the J end lost 0 bases, and 8 bases lay between the germline ends. CDR3 DNA: TGTGCCAGCAGCCCCGAGGCCTCTGGGGCCAACGTCCTGACTTTC. It encodes CASSPEASGANVLTF.

This CDR3 is CASKTGETQYF. CDR3 coding DNA: TGTGCCAGCAAGACAGGGGAGACCCAGTACTTC. The chain links TRBV7-3 to TRBJ2-5; 7 nucleotides line up with TRBD1. The trim removed 7 bases at V and 5 bases at J, leaving 1 base unmatched. The CDR3 runs 11 residues. The germline V gene encodes CDR1 SGHTA and CDR2 FQGTGA.

This chain joins TRBV9 and TRBJ2-3; tentative D call: TRBD1 (6 bases). The CDR3 spans 15 residues. Germline assignment: CDR1 SGDLS and CDR2 YYNGEE. The V end lost 3 bases, the J end lost 2 bases, and 13 bases lay between the germline ends. The CDR3 loop reads CASSGPGHYTDTQYF. CDR3 DNA sequence: TGTGCCAGCAGCGGTCCGGGACACTACACAGATACGCAGTATTTT.

The V and J genes are TRBV12-3 or TRBV12-4 and TRBJ2-7; D is uncertain. CDR3 length: 13 residues. V shed 3 bases and J shed 3 bases, with 9 bases lying between them. The CDR3: CASSFNGFYEQYF. The CDR3 DNA sequence: TGTGCCAGCAGTTTCAACGGGTTCTACGAGCAGTACTTC.

V usage is TRBV5-6 and J usage is TRBJ1-2, with TRBD1 as a possible D gene (5 bases). V was cut by 4 bases and J by 0 bases, with 22 bases left in between. The CDR3 extends over 18 amino acids. From germline, CDR1 is SGHDT and CDR2 YYEEEE. The chain's CDR3 is CASSPPWRQHSSNYGYTF. The DNA of the CDR3 is TGTGCCAGCAGCCCACCTTGGAGACAGCACTCCTCTAACTATGGCTACACCTTC.

This sequence joins TRBV29-1 and TRBJ1-5; a weak D match, TRBD1 (5 bases). Germline-derived CDR1 and CDR2 are SQVTM and ANQGSEA. Trimming left V 5 bases short and J 0 bases short, with 8 bases between. This CDR3 comprises 13 residues. CDR3 sequence reads: CSVRQSSNQPQHF. In DNA, the CDR3 is TGCAGCGTTCGACAGAGTAGCAATCAGCCCCAGCATTTT.

This chain joins TRBV5-1 and TRBJ2-2; TRBD1 matches at 9 bases. Trimming removed 4 bases from V and 0 bases from J; junction bases left unmatched: 10. The CDR3 is 18 amino acids. In germline, CDR1 is SGHRS, CDR2 YFSETQ. CDR3 DNA: TGCGCCAGCAGCATCCGAGGACAGGGGAATTCGAACACCGGGGAGCTGTTTTTT. Encoded protein: CASSIRGQGNSNTGELFF.

The chain is built from TRBV5-1 and TRBJ1-5, with 10 positions matching TRBD1. The ends lost 3 bases at V and 6 bases at J; junction bases unmatched: 6. Germline V gene sequence: CDR1 SGHRS, CDR2 YFSETQ. This CDR3 is 15 amino acids long. The chain's CDR3 is CASSSGQGEGQPQHF. The CDR3 region has the DNA TGCGCCAGCAGCTCCGGACAGGGGGAAGGTCAGCCCCAGCATTTT. Full variable domain (outside the CDR3, taken from reference TRBV5-1 and TRBJ1-5): KAGVTQTPRYLIKTRGQQVTLSCSPISGHRSVSWYQQTPGQGLQFLFEYFSETQRNKGNFPGRFSGRQFSNSRSEMNVSTLELGDSALYLCASSSGQGEGQPQHFGDGTRLSIL.

This clone turned up a few times. The chain links TRBV3-1 (or the pseudogene TRBV3-2) to TRBJ1-3; D gene unclear. V was clipped by 8 bases and J by 1 base, with 3 bases between them. The CDR3 is 11 residues long. Germline V gene sequence: CDR1 LGHDT, CDR2 YNNKEL (reference sequence). The CDR3 loop reads CASHSGNTIYF. The CDR3 DNA sequence: TGTGCCAGCCATTCTGGAAACACCATATATTTT.

The gene calls are TRBV23-1 and TRBJ1-1; D is possibly TRBD1 (5 bases). TRBV23-1 is classed as an ORF, of uncertain function. Trimming removed 5 bases from V and 11 bases from J, with 15 bases in between. This CDR3 is 12 amino acids long. For the CDR3, the DNA is TGCGCCAGCAGTTCTGGGGAGGGGCTGGCTTTCTTT. As protein: CASSSGEGLAFF.

The chain combines TRBV2 with TRBJ2-3, with D perhaps TRBD1 (6 bases). Trimming left V 8 bases short and J 1 base short, with 16 bases between. The CDR3 is made up of 15 amino acids. Per germline, CDR1 SNHLY and CDR2 FYNNEI. The CDR3 DNA reads TGTGCCAGCCGCAGAGGGGCAGGGGGCACAGATACGCAGTATTTT. Translation gives CASRRGAGGTDTQYF.

V and J are TRBV15 and TRBJ2-3; the match to TRBD1 covers 7 bases. Per germline, CDR1 LNHNV and CDR2 YYDKDF (reference sequence). The CDR3 extends over 14 amino acids. J lost 4 bases, V lost 2 bases, and 3 bases had no gene match. Written as DNA, the CDR3 is TGTGCCACCAGCAGAAATACAGGGGCAGATACGCAGTATTTT. Amino acid sequence: CATSRNTGADTQYF.

This clone has a count of ten or more. A far more abundant clone sits one base away, making this likely a read error. The sample holds other DNA sequences that translate to the same CDR3. The gene calls are TRBV6-4 and TRBJ2-1; 14 positions agree with TRBD2. Germline V CDR1 and CDR2: MRHNA, SNTAGT. V shed 2 bases, J shed 6 bases, and the junction held 0 bases outside the gene matches. The CDR3 is 15 residues long. The CDR3 loop reads CASSDGTSGGNEQFF. CDR3 DNA: TGTGCCAGCAGTGACGGGACTAGCGGGGGCAATGAGCAGTTCTTC.